One and the same sample provided the 3 T cell receptor beta chains below, sequenced in a study of post-analysis software for immune sequencing data. Study-wide points: Controls showed lower frequencies than patients for 5 or 6 TRBV segments, and TRBV5-6, TRBV5-1 and TRBV20-1 were among these.

Unique molecular identifiers had been added to the TCR beta cDNA libraries. TCRdb recomputed calls from the PCR reads with MiXCR, one row per CDR3 protein. The sample records 350,000 to 450,000 distinct CDR3 sequences, 30% to 45% being singletons. No antigen has been assigned to these receptors. What was sequenced was blood. All receptors derive from a girl between 10 and 17 years old with multiple sclerosis.

In its sample, this clonotype was seen a few times. This rearrangement joins TRBV24-1 to TRBJ1-5, with 9 bases lining up with TRBD1. There are 15 residues in the CDR3. V lost 4 bases and J lost 7; bases outside the gene matches: 7. CDR1 KGHDR and CDR2 SFDVKD come from the germline V gene. As DNA, the CDR3 is TGTGCCACCAGTGACTCGGGACAGGGCGGACAGCCCCAGCATTTT. Translated: CATSDSGQGGQPQHF.

This clonotype has a handful of counts. The genes are TRBV5-1 and TRBJ2-5; 10 bases fit TRBD1. CDR1 is SGHRS and CDR2 is YFSETQ in the germline V gene. The CDR3 consists of 16 residues. The trim removed 3 bases at V and 2 bases at J, leaving 7 bases unmatched. As DNA, the CDR3 is TGCGCCAGCAGCTGGACGGGACAGGGGTATCAAGAGACCCAGTACTTC. Translation: CASSWTGQGYQETQYF. The full variable domain, rest sourced from reference TRBV5-1 and TRBJ2-5, is KAGVTQTPRYLIKTRGQQVTLSCSPISGHRSVSWYQQTPGQGLQFLFEYFSETQRNKGNFPGRFSGRQFSNSRSEMNVSTLELGDSALYLCASSWTGQGYQETQYFGPGTRLLVL.

This clonotype was seen at least ten times. V usage is TRBV28 and J usage is TRBJ2-5, with 8 bases identical to TRBD1. J lost 1 base, V lost 5 bases, and 9 bases had no gene match. CDR3 length equals 16 residues. The germline V gene encodes CDR1 MDHEN and CDR2 SYDVKM. The chain's CDR3 is CASSTGQGASQETQYF. The CDR3 DNA is TGTGCCAGCAGTACGGGCCAGGGGGCCTCCCAAGAGACCCAGTACTTC. Based on the CDR3 plus reference TRBV28 and TRBJ2-5, the full variable domain is DVKVTQSSRYLVKRTGEKVFLECVQDMDHENMFWYRQDPGLGLRLIYFSYDVKMKEKGDIPEGYSVSREKKERFSLILESASTNQTSMYLCASSTGQGASQETQYFGPGTRLLVL.